This TCR beta chain was identified in a study of T cells in Graves' hyperthyroidism and ophthalmopathy. Cells are PBMCs isolated from about 10 ml of fresh blood. Study results and caveats: Peripheral blood also featured most of the thyroid clonotypes expanded above 0.001.

This clonotype was recorded once. The antigen is not known. The CDR3 is made up of 17 amino acids. The ends lost 0 bases at V and 4 bases at J; junction bases unmatched: 11. Germline CDR1 is SGHAT and CDR2 is FQNNGV. The CDR3 regions of TCR beta were amplified from RNA transcripts. A first-round RT-PCR of the TCR CDR3 used the HTBI primer set. TCRdb reprocessed the multiplex PCR reads via MiXCR and lists one record per CDR3 protein. The sample gives about 640,000 distinct CDR3 sequences, around 13% of which show up once; under 15% is in the top ten. The origin of this receptor is a woman aged 45-59 years with Graves' ophthalmopathy. Sample: blood. The rearrangement links TRBV11-2 to TRBJ1-2, with 7 bases that match TRBD1. CDR3 nucleotides: TGTGCCAGCAGCTTAGAGACAGGGCTCAGAGTGGGCTATGGCTACACCTTC. It codes for CASSLETGLRVGYGYTF.